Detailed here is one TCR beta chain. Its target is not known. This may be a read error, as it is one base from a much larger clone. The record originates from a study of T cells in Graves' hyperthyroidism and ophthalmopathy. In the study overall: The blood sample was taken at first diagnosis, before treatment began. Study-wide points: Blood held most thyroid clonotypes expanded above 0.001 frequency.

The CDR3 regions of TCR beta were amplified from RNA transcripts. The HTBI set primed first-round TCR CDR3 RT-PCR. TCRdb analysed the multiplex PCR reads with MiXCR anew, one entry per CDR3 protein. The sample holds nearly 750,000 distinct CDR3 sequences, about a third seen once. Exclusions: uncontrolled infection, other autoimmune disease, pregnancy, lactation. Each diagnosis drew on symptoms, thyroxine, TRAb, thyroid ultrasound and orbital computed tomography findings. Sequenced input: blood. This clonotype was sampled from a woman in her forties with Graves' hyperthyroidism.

The CDR3 DNA sequence: TGTGCCAGCAGCCCCGAAGGATCGACCGGGGAGCTGTTTTTT. This sequence encodes CASSPEGSTGELFF. V and J are TRBV11-2 and TRBJ2-2, with D hard to call. Germline V gives CDR1 SGHAT, CDR2 FQNNGV. The CDR3 contains 14 residues. Deletions cut 5 bases from V and 5 bases from J, with 12 bases between.